This TCR beta chain came from a study of cytomegalovirus exposure and HLA in healthy donors. Study results and limitations: Several top significant clusters appeared, in a later analysis, to be linked to common viral pathogens.

PCR primers comprised 60 Vbeta and 13 Jbeta primers. Profiled with immunoSEQ multiplex PCR; TCRdb holds only in-frame clones, not every one. The table lists roughly 140,000 clones, over 60% of them singletons. With respect to this clone: Its target is not known.

The V end was cut by 1 base, the J end by 0 bases, with 3 bases between. The CDR3 runs 13 residues. Germline CDR1 MNHEY, CDR2 SMNVEV (reference sequence). The specimen was PBMCs. The J gene is TRBJ2-5, the V gene TRBV27; D is uncertain. The receptor was derived from a male donor in good health and CMV-seronegative. CDR3 nucleotides: TGTGCCAGCAGTTTATATAACCAAGAGACCCAGTACTTC. Translating gives CASSLYNQETQYF.